This T cell receptor (beta chain) was sequenced for a study of T cell responses to AZD1222 COVID-19 vaccine. V lost 4 bases to trimming and J lost 7 bases; unmatched junction nucleotides: 4. The CDR3 runs 15 residues. CDR1 and CDR2 (germline): SNHLY, FYNNEI. About this clone: The target antigen is unknown.

Measured with immunoSEQ multiplex PCR; TCRdb has only the in-frame clones, and not every one. The data show about 120,000 clones, 93% seen once. Pooling covered second doses at about 4 or about 12 weeks. Study-level findings and limits: Nearly half of the spike-specific TCRs reportedly recognize variant regions that carry no mutations. The repertoires were collected only after the peak T cell response. Of the AZD1222 recipients, only five to seven were seropositive at baseline.

V is TRBV2 and J is TRBJ1-6; 10 nucleotides agree with TRBD1. This receptor was obtained from an adult who received the AZD1222 COVID-19 vaccine. The starting material was peripheral blood, obtained 28 days after the second AZD1222 dose. The CDR3, as DNA: TGTGCCAGCAGTGTCGCGGGACAGGGGAATTCACCCCTCCACTTT. Its protein product is CASSVAGQGNSPLHF.